This T cell receptor beta chain derives from a study of T-cell memory formation after mild COVID-19. Study-wide points: CD4+ contracting clones lay mainly in CM and EM, CD8+ ones in EMRA.

As to this clonotype: Its antigen is not identified.

The CDR3 runs 13 residues. Germline CDR1 MNHNS, CDR2 SASEGT. V dropped 7 bases and J dropped 2 bases, with 10 bases sitting between them. Constant-segment-primed 5'RACE gave TCR alpha and TCR beta cDNA libraries with sample barcodes and UMIs. TCRdb re-called the 5' RACE reads through MiXCR, storing one row per CDR3 protein. The data show about 430,000 distinct CDR3 sequences, about 24% seen once. The chain joins TRBV6-1 to TRBJ2-3; the D is unclear. The TCR was taken from an adult woman who had mild COVID-19 (a few samples of this study predate the infection). Cell type and time point are not known. Sequences were obtained from PBMCs or a T cell subset sorted from them (not recorded which). CDR3 loop: CASTLDHTDTQYF. CDR3 nucleotide sequence: TGTGCCAGCACCCTGGATCACACAGATACGCAGTATTTT.